The 21 T cell receptor beta chains below come from one sample, sequenced in a study of shared clonotypes between healthy human individuals. The protocol was immunoSEQ multiplex PCR, while the TCRdb copy is restricted to in-frame clones and leaves out a portion. There are roughly 2 million clones in the sample; over 85% occur only once, and approximately 1.2% lies in the top ten. CD8 cells classed as naive were CD45RO-negative and positively selected for CCR7, excluding terminally differentiated effector memory CD45RA+ cells. Sequenced sample: naive CD8+ T cells sorted from blood. These receptor sequences come from a man between 18 and 29 years old in good health.

This clone was observed a single time. This chain connects TRBV27 to TRBJ2-1; 9 nucleotides match TRBD2. V shed 1 base, J shed 10 bases, and the junction held 14 bases outside the gene matches. There are 17 residues in the CDR3. The germline CDR1 and CDR2 sequences are MNHEY and SMNVEV (reference sequence). The CDR3 is CASSLLSPSGNTIEQFF. In nucleotides, the CDR3 is TGTGCCAGCAGTTTATTATCCCCTAGCGGGAATACTATCGAGCAGTTCTTC.

The chain uses TRBV27 and TRBJ2-5; the D is unclear. This CDR3 spans 14 amino acids. CDR1 is MNHEY and CDR2 is SMNVEV in the germline V gene (reference sequence). The germline V and J ends were trimmed by 0 bases and 5 bases, with 10 bases remaining between them. The CDR3 is CASSLSSLGETQYF. CDR3 nucleotides: TGTGCCAGCAGTTTATCCAGTTTGGGGGAGACCCAGTACTTC.

The chain links TRBV27 to TRBJ1-2; TRBD1 matches at 9 bases. J lost 5 bases, V lost 7 bases, and 14 bases had no gene match. Germline CDR1 is MNHEY and CDR2 is SMNVEV (reference sequence). The CDR3 runs 16 residues. In nucleotides, the CDR3 is TGTGCCAGCACCCCTTCGAGTGGGGACAGGGTTTATGGCTACACCTTC. Protein: CASTPSSGDRVYGYTF.

The rearrangement joins TRBV13 to TRBJ2-2; D is unresolved. Between the trimmed V and J ends, which lost 0 bases and 3 bases, there was a span of 8 bases. The CDR3 has 15 residues. The V gene's germline CDR1 is PRHDT and CDR2 FYEKMQ (reference sequence). Here the CDR3 DNA reads TGTGCCAGCAGCTTAGGAGGCCCGTACACCGGGGAGCTGTTTTTT. This gives the protein CASSLGGPYTGELFF.

This chain links TRBV4-1 with TRBJ2-7, with D possibly matching TRBD2 (5 bases). Germline V gene data show CDR1 as MGHRA and CDR2 as YSYEKL. This CDR3 is 16 amino acids long. V was shortened by 0 bases and J by 4 bases, with 16 bases between the two germline ends. In nucleotides, the CDR3 is TGCGCCAGCAGCCAAGATCTAGGTACTAGTTGGTACGAGCAGTACTTC. This codes for CASSQDLGTSWYEQYF.

The rearrangement joins TRBV2 to TRBJ2-7; 7 bases are shared with TRBD1. The V gene end was trimmed by 6 bases and the J gene end by 2 bases; junction bases not matched to a gene: 10. The germline CDR1 and CDR2 sequences are SNHLY and FYNNEI. CDR3 length: 15 amino acids. The CDR3 DNA is TGTGCCAGCAGGGGGACAGATAGGGGAGCCTACGAGCAGTACTTC. It specifies CASRGTDRGAYEQYF.

The chain carries TRBV7-9 and TRBJ1-6; D is possibly TRBD1 (6 bases). Trimming removed 1 base from V and 5 bases from J, with 12 bases in between. Germline lookup yields CDR1 SEHNR and CDR2 FQNEAQ (reference sequence). The CDR3 contains 16 residues. CDR3 nucleotide sequence: TGTGCCAGCAGCTTAGACGTGACAGGACATAATTCACCCCTCCACTTT. It codes for CASSLDVTGHNSPLHF.

This chain uses TRBV4-3 with TRBJ2-3; possibly TRBD1 for D (5 bases). V was shortened by 1 base and J by 2 bases, with 13 bases between the two germline ends. The CDR3 spans 16 residues. Germline CDR1 and CDR2: LGHNA and YSLEER. The CDR3 reads CASSQAQGSATDTQYF. CDR3 nucleotide sequence: TGCGCCAGCAGCCAAGCTCAGGGTAGTGCCACAGATACGCAGTATTTT.

The rearrangement joins TRBV6-5 to TRBJ2-7, with 8 bases fitting TRBD2. V dropped 4 bases and J dropped 2; count of bases not matched to a gene: 7. Germline V gene sequence: CDR1 MNHEY, CDR2 SVGAGI. The CDR3 consists of 15 residues. CDR3 amino acids: CASSFVAGQPYEQYF. The DNA for the CDR3 is TGTGCCAGCAGTTTCGTAGCGGGACAACCCTACGAGCAGTACTTC.

This chain uses TRBV7-3 with TRBJ2-1; possibly TRBD2 for D (6 bases). Trimming took 5 bases from V and 3 from J, leaving 14 bases between them. Germline assignment: CDR1 SGHTA and CDR2 FQGTGA. CDR3 length: 15 residues. CDR3 DNA sequence: TGTGCCAGCAGCCGCACGGGGGATTACTACAATGAGCAGTTCTTC. It yields the protein CASSRTGDYYNEQFF.

The CDR3 DNA is TGCGCCAGCAGCCAAGACCGGACAGGGACCCAGTACTATGGCTACACCTTC. The encoded protein is CASSQDRTGTQYYGYTF. The chain is built from TRBV4-3 and TRBJ1-2; 8 nucleotides line up with TRBD1. CDR1 is LGHNA and CDR2 is YSLEER in the germline V gene. V lost 0 bases to trimming and J lost 3 bases; unmatched junction nucleotides: 9. This CDR3 has 17 residues.

This clone occurred once. The chain combines TRBV5-1 with TRBJ1-1; a possible D gene is TRBD1 (6 bases). Trimming cost V 5 bases and J 12 bases, with 17 bases left between them. Germline V CDR1 and CDR2: SGHRS, YFSETQ. The CDR3 is 12 residues long. CDR3 in DNA: TGCGCCAGCAGGGGGGCCCCCGGGGAAACTTTCTTT. Amino acid sequence: CASRGAPGETFF.

V gene TRBV28 combines with J gene TRBJ2-7; 7 bases line up with TRBD1. Germline CDR1 and CDR2: MDHEN and SYDVKM. Losses at the gene ends were 6 bases for V and 6 bases for J; bases not matched to a gene: 11. The CDR3 has 14 amino acids. CDR3 amino acids: CASSLGEGAGEQYF. The CDR3 nucleotides are TGTGCCAGCAGCCTCGGAGAGGGGGCAGGCGAGCAGTACTTC.

V usage is TRBV28 and J usage is TRBJ1-4, with TRBD1 matching over 7 bases. The V gene end was trimmed by 5 bases and the J gene end by 1 base; junction bases not matched to a gene: 4. The CDR3 length is 15 residues. CDR1 and CDR2 from the germline V gene are MDHEN and SYDVKM. CDR3 coding DNA: TGTGCCAGCAGTACCCCAGGGGGAACTAATGAAAAACTGTTTTTT. Its translation: CASSTPGGTNEKLFF.

This chain connects TRBV19 to TRBJ2-7; perhaps TRBD1 as D (5 bases). V lost 5 bases to trimming and J lost 0 bases, with 11 bases between them. The CDR3 totals 14 residues. Germline V gene data show CDR1 as LNHDA and CDR2 as SQIVND (reference sequence). The DNA of the CDR3 is TGTGCCAGTAGTGGCGACAGAGACTCCTACGAGCAGTACTTC. The encoded protein is CASSGDRDSYEQYF.

This sequence joins TRBV10-3 and TRBJ2-7, with 10 bases that match TRBD2. Germline lookup yields CDR1 ENHRY and CDR2 SYGVKD. The ends lost 7 bases at V and 7 bases at J; junction bases unmatched: 7. The CDR3 has 13 residues. CDR3 loop: CAITDGLAVEQYF. As DNA, the CDR3 is TGTGCCATCACCGACGGACTAGCGGTTGAGCAGTACTTC.

This clone came up once. The rearrangement joins TRBV30 to TRBJ2-7; TRBD2 matches at 7 bases. V lost 0 bases to trimming and J lost 5 bases; unmatched junction nucleotides: 10. Germline CDR1 GTSNPN, CDR2 SVGIG (reference sequence). This CDR3 contains 15 residues. This chain's CDR3 is CAWSVGAGPRDEQYF. CDR3 in DNA: TGTGCCTGGAGTGTAGGAGCGGGACCACGGGACGAGCAGTACTTC.

The chain recombines TRBV2 with TRBJ1-2, with 7 positions matching TRBD1. The CDR3 consists of 13 residues. Germline V gene data show CDR1 as SNHLY and CDR2 as FYNNEI. Trimming took 6 bases from V and 6 from J; bases not matched to a gene: 7. The CDR3 bases are TGTGCCAGCAGAGACAGGGCGGCGGATGGCTACACCTTC. Translating gives CASRDRAADGYTF.

This clone was seen more than once but under ten times. This same CDR3 is encoded by further DNA sequences in the sample. The gene calls are TRBV19 and TRBJ2-7; 8 bases line up with TRBD1. CDR1 and CDR2 (germline): LNHDA, SQIVND (reference sequence). The CDR3 is 13 amino acids. The trim removed 5 bases at V and 3 bases at J, leaving 3 bases unmatched. The DNA of the CDR3 is TGTGCCAGTAGTGCCGGACAGGGCTACGAGCAGTACTTC. Translated: CASSAGQGYEQYF.

The gene calls are TRBV6-5 and TRBJ1-5; TRBD1 might be the D (6 bases). The CDR3 length is 14 residues. V was clipped by 8 bases and J by 2 bases, with 13 bases between them. CDR1 and CDR2 from the germline V gene are MNHEY and SVGAGI. The CDR3 nucleotides are TGTGCCAGCTCTACAGGGATGGGCAATCAGCCCCAGCATTTT. Amino acid sequence: CASSTGMGNQPQHF.

This chain joins TRBV7-9 and TRBJ1-1; D is uncertain. Trimming took 5 bases from V and 1 from J, leaving 20 bases between them. There are 17 residues in the CDR3. CDR1 is SEHNR and CDR2 is FQNEAQ in the germline V gene (reference sequence). The CDR3 coding sequence is TGTGCCAGCAGCCCCCCCCTGCTCTCCCCCGAGAACACTGAAGCTTTCTTT. It translates to CASSPPLLSPENTEAFF.